The source of this TCR beta chain is a study of shared clonotypes between healthy human individuals. Deep level was the assay's run setting. The protocol was immunoSEQ multiplex PCR, while the TCRdb copy is restricted to in-frame clones and leaves out a portion. The sample has millions of clones, 85% to 95% seen once. Naive CD8 isolation took CD45RO-negative cells positively selected for CCR7 and excluded terminally differentiated effector memory CD45RA+ cells. This clone was recorded once. The receptor's source is a man aged 18 to 29 in good health. The sequenced material came from naive CD8+ T cells sorted from blood.

In DNA form, the CDR3 reads TGTGCCAGCAGCTCGTACAGGGGTCCACTTTTTGATGGCTACACCTTC. Translating gives CASSSYRGPLFDGYTF. The rearrangement joins TRBV5-6 to TRBJ1-2, with 7 bases matching TRBD1. The CDR3 has 16 amino acids. Germline-derived CDR1 and CDR2 are SGHDT and YYEEEE. The ends lost 3 bases at V and 6 bases at J; junction bases unmatched: 14. The variable domain in full, with the rest retrieved from reference TRBV5-6 and TRBJ1-2, is DAGVTQSPTHLIKTRGQQVTLRCSPKSGHDTVSWYQQALGQGPQFIFQYYEEEERQRGNFPDRFSGHQFPNYSSELNVNALLLGDSALYLCASSSYRGPLFDGYTFGSGTRLTVV.